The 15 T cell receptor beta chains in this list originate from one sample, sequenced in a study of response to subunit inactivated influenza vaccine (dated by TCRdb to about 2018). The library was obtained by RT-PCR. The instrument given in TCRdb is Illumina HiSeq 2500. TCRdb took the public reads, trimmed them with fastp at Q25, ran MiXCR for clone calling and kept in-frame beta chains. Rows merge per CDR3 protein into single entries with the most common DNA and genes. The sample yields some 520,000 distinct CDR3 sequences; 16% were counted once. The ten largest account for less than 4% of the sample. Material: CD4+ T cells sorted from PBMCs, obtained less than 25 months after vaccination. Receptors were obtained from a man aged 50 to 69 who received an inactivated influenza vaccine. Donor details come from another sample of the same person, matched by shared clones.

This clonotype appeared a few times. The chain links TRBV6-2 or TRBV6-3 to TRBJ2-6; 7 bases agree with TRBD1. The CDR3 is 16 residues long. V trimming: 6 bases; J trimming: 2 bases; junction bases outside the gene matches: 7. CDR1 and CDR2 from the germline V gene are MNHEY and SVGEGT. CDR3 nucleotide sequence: TGTGCCAGCAGACCCGTCACAGGGGCTGGGGCCAACGTCCTGACTTTC. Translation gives CASRPVTGAGANVLTF.

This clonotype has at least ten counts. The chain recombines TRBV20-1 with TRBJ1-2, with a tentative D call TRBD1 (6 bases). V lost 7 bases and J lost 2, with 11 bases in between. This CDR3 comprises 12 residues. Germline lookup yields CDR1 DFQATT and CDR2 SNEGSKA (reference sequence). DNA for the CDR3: TGCAGTGAAACAACAGGGAACTATGGCTACACCTTC. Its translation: CSETTGNYGYTF.

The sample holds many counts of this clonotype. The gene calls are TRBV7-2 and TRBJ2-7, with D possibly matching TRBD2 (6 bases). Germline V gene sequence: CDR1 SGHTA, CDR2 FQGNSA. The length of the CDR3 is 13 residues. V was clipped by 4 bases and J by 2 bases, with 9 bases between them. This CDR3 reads CASSSRGTYEQYF. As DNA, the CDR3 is TGTGCCAGCAGCTCCCGGGGGACCTACGAGCAGTACTTC.

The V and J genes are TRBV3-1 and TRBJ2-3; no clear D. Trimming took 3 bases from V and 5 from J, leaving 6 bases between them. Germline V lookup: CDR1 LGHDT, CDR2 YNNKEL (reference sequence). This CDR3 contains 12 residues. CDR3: CASSQGLDTQYF. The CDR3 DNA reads TGTGCCAGCAGCCAGGGGTTAGATACGCAGTATTTT.

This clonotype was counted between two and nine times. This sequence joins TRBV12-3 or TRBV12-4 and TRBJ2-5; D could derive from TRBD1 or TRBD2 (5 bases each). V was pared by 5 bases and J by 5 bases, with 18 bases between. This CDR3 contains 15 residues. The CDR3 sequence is CASSQTGTISETQYF. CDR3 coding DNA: TGTGCCAGCAGTCAAACCGGGACCATCAGTGAGACCCAGTACTTC.

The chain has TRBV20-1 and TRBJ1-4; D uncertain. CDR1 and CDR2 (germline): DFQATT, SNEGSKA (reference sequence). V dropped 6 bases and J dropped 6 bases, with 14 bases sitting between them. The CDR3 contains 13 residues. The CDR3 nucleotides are TGCAGTGCGGGGAGAGGATTGGATGAAAAACTGTTTTTT. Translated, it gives CSAGRGLDEKLFF.

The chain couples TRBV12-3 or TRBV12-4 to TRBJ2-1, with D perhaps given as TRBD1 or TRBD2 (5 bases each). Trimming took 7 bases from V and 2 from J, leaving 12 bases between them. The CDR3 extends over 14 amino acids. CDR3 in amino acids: CASNGAATYNEQFF. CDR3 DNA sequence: TGTGCCAGCAACGGGGCGGCAACCTACAATGAGCAGTTCTTC.

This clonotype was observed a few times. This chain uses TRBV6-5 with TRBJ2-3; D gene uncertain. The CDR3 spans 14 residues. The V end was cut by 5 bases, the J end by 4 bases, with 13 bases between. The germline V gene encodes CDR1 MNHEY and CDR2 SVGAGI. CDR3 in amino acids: CASSTTRKADTQYF. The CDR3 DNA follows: TGTGCCAGCAGTACTACTCGGAAGGCAGATACGCAGTATTTT.

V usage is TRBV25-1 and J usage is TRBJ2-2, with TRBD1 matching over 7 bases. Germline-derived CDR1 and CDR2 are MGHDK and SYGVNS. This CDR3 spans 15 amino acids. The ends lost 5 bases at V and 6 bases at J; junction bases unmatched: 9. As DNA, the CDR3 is TGTGCCAGCAGTAACTTGGACAGGACGGCCGGGGAGCTGTTTTTT. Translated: CASSNLDRTAGELFF.

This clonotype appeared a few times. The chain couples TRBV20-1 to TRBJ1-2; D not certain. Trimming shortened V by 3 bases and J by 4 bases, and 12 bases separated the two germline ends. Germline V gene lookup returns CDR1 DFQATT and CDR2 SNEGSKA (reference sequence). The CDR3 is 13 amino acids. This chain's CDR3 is CSARLFELYGYTF. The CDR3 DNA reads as TGCAGTGCTAGGCTCTTTGAACTCTATGGCTACACCTTC.

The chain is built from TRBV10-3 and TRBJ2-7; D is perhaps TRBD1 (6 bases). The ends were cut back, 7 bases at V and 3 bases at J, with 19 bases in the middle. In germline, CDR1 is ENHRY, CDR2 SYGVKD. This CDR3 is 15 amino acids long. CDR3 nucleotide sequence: TGTGCCATCATGGAACCCGGGGACACCCTCTACGAGCAGTACTTC. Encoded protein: CAIMEPGDTLYEQYF.

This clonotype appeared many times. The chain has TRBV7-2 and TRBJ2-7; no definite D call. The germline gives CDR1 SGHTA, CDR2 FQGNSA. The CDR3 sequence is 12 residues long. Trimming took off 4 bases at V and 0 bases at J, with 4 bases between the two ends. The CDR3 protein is CASSSISYEQYF. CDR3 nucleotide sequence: TGTGCCAGCAGCTCTATCTCCTACGAGCAGTACTTC. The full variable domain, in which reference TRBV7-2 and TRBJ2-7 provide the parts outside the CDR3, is GAGVSQSPSNKVTEKGKDVELRCDPISGHTALYWYRQSLGQGLEFLIYFQGNSAPDKSGLPSDRFSAERTGGSVSTLTIQRTQQEDSAVYLCASSSISYEQYFGPGTRLTVT.

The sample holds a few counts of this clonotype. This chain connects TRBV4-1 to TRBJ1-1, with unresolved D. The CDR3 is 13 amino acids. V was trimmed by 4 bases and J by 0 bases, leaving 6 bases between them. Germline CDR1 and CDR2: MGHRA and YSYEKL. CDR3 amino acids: CASSRNMNTEAFF. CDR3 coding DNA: TGCGCCAGCAGCCGGAACATGAACACTGAAGCTTTCTTT.

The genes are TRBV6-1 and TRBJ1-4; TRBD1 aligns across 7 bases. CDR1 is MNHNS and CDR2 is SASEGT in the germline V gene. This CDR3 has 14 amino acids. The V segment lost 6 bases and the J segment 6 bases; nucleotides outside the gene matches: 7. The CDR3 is CASSDDRVHEKLFF. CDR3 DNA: TGTGCCAGCAGCGACGACAGGGTGCATGAAAAACTGTTTTTT.

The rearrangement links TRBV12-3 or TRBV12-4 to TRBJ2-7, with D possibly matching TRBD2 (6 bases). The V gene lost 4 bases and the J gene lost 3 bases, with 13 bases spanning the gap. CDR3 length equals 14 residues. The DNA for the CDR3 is TGTGCCAGCAGTTCGGGGGACGTTGTCTACGAGCAGTACTTC. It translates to CASSSGDVVYEQYF.